This paragraph reports one T cell receptor beta chain. Its antigen is unknown. This record comes from a study of OX40 agonist ivuxolimab in advanced cancers. Study-level information: Treatment received earlier with anti-PD-1, anti-PD-L1 or anti-CTLA-4 agents was allowed, and around 36% had some. The study, taken as a whole, reports: Expanded clones were, on average, more numerous in CD8+ T cells than in CD4+.

The cohort excluded patients with autoimmune disease history or systemic immunosuppression. The length of the CDR3 is 13 residues. Per germline, CDR1 SGHRS and CDR2 YFSETQ. V was clipped by 7 bases and J by 5 bases; unmatched bases: 6. Repertoires were generated with immunoSEQ multiplex PCR, while TCRdb's copy carries only in-frame clones and drops some. The sample has about 74,000 clones, 70% to 85% seen once; the top ten hold around 1.6%. The input for sequencing was CD4+ or CD8+ T cells sorted from blood, taken in a trial of the OX40 agonist ivuxolimab. This rearrangement joins TRBV5-1 to TRBJ1-2; TRBD1 agrees at 9 bases. The clonotype was recovered from an adult with an advanced solid tumor such as melanoma, head and neck, liver or kidney cancer. CDR3 region: CASRDRALYGYTF. In nucleotides, the CDR3 is TGCGCCAGCCGGGACAGGGCCCTATATGGCTACACCTTC.